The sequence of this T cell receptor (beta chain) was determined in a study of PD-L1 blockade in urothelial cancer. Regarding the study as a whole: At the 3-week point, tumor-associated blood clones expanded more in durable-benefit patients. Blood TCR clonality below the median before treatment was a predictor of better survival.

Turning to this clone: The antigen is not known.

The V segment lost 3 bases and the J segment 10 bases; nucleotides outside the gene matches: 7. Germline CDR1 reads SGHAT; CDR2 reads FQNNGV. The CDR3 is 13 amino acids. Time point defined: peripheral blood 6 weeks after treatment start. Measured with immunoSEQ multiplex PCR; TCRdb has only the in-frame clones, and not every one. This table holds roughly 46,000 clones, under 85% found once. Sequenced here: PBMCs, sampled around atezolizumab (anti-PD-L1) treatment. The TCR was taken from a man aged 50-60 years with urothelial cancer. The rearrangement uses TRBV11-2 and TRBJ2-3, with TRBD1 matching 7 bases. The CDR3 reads CASSFHRQGPQYF. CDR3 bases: TGTGCCAGCAGCTTCCACCGACAGGGCCCGCAGTATTTT.